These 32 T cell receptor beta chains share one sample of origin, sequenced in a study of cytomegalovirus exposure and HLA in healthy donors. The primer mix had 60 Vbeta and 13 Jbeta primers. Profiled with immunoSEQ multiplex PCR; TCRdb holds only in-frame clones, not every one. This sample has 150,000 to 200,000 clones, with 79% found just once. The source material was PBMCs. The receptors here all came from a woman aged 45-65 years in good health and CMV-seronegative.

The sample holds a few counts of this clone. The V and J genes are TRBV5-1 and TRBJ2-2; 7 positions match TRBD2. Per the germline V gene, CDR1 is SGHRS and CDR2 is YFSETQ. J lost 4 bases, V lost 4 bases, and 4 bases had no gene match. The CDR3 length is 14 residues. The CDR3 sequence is CASSTTSRTGELFF. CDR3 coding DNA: TGCGCCAGCAGCACGACTAGCCGCACCGGGGAGCTGTTTTTT.

The CDR3 DNA is TGTGCCAGCAGCCAAGGGTCGGGGAGCTCCTATAATTCACCCCTCCACTTT. Translating gives CASSQGSGSSYNSPLHF. The rearrangement joins TRBV7-8 to TRBJ1-6; D unclear. This CDR3 spans 17 amino acids. Trimming removed 5 bases from V and 0 bases from J, with 14 bases in between. The V gene's germline CDR1 is SGHVS and CDR2 FQNEAQ.

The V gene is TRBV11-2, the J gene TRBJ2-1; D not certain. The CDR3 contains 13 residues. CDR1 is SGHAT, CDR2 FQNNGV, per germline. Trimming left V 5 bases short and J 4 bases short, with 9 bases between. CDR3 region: CASSGSSYNEQFF. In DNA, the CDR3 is TGTGCCAGCAGCGGCTCTTCATACAATGAGCAGTTCTTC.

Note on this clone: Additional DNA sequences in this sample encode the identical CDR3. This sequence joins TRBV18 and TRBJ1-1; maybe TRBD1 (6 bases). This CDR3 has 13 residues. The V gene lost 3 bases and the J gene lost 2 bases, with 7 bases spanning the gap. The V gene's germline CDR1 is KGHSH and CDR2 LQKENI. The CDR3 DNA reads TGTGCCAGCTCACCGACAGGTAACACTGAAGCTTTCTTT. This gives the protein CASSPTGNTEAFF.

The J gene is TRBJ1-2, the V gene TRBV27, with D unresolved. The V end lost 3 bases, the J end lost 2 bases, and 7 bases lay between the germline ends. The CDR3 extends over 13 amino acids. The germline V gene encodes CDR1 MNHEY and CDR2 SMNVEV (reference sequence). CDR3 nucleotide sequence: TGTGCCAGCAGTTTGCGAGGGAACTATGGCTACACCTTC. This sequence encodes CASSLRGNYGYTF.

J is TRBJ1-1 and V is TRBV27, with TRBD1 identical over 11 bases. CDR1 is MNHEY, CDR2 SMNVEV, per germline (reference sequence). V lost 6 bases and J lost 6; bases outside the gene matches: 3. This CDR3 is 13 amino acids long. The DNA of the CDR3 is TGTGCCAGCAGAGGACAGGGGGCGGCTGAAGCTTTCTTT. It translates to CASRGQGAAEAFF.

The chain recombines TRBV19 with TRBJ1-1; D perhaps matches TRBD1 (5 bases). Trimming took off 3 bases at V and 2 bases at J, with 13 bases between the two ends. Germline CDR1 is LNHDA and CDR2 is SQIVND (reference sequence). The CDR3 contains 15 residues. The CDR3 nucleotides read TGTGCCAGTAGTATTGACGACAGCCTTAACACTGAAGCTTTCTTT. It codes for CASSIDDSLNTEAFF.

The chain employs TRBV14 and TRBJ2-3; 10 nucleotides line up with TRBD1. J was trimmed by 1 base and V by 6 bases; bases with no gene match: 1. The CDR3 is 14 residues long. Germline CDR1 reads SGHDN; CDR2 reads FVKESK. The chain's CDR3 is CASRGTGGTDTQYF. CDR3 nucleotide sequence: TGTGCCAGCAGGGGGACAGGGGGCACAGATACGCAGTATTTT.

In DNA form, the CDR3 reads TGCGCCAGCAGCGGGACTGGGACAGGGGTTTTGGGCTATGGCTACACCTTC. Translated, it gives CASSGTGTGVLGYGYTF. V is TRBV5-1 and J is TRBJ1-2; 10 bases map to TRBD1. The CDR3 is 17 residues long. Trimming cost V 4 bases and J 4 bases; bases outside gene matches: 13. In germline, CDR1 is SGHRS, CDR2 YFSETQ.

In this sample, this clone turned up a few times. The CDR3: CASSLANRVEKLFF. CDR3 in DNA: TGTGCCAGCAGCTTAGCAAACAGGGTAGAAAAACTGTTTTTT. The genes are TRBV7-8 and TRBJ1-4, with a weak D call TRBD1 (6 bases). Germline CDR1 is SGHVS and CDR2 is FQNEAQ. Trimming cost V 0 bases and J 8 bases, with 10 bases left between them. This CDR3 is built from 14 residues. The variable domain in full, with the rest retrieved from reference TRBV7-8 and TRBJ1-4, is GAGVSQSPRYKVAKRGQDVALRCDPISGHVSLFWYQQALGQGPEFLTYFQNEAQLDKSGLPSDRFFAERPEGSVSTLKIQRTQQEDSAVYLCASSLANRVEKLFFGSGTQLSVL.

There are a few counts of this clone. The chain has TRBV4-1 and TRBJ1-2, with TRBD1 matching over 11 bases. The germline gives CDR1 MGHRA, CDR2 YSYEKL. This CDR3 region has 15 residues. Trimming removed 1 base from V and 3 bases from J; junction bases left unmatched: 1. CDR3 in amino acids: CASSQGGQGDYGYTF. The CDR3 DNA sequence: TGCGCCAGCAGCCAAGGGGGACAGGGGGACTATGGCTACACCTTC.

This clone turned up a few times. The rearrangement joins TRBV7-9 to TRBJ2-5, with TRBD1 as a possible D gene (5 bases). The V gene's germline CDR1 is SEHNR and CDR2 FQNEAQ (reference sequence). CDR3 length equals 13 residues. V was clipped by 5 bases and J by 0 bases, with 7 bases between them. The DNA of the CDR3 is TGTGCCAGCAGCCGACAGAACCAAGAGACCCAGTACTTC. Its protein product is CASSRQNQETQYF.

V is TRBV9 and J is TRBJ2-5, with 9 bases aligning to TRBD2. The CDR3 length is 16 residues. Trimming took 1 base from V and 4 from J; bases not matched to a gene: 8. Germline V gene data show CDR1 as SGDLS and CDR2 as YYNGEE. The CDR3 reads CASSVLGGGAPETQYF. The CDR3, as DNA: TGTGCCAGCAGCGTACTCGGCGGGGGGGCCCCAGAGACCCAGTACTTC.

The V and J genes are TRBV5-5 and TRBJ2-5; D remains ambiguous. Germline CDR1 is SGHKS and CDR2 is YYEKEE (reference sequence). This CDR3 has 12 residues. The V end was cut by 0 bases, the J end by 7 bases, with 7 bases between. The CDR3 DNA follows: TGTGCCAGCAGCTTGGGGCCCAGGACCCAGTACTTC. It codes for CASSLGPRTQYF.

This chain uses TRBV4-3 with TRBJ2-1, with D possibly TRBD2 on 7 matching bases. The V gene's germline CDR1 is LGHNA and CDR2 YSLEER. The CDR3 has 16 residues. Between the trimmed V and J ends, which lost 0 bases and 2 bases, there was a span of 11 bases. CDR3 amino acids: CASSQDPGGPYNEQFF. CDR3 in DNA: TGCGCCAGCAGCCAAGACCCGGGGGGCCCCTACAATGAGCAGTTCTTC.

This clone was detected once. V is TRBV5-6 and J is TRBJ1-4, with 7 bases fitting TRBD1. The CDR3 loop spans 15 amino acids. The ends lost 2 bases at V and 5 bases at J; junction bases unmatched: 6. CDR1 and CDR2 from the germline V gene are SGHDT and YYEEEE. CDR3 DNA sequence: TGTGCCAGCAGCTTAGTAGACAGGGCAAATGAAAAACTGTTTTTT. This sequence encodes CASSLVDRANEKLFF.

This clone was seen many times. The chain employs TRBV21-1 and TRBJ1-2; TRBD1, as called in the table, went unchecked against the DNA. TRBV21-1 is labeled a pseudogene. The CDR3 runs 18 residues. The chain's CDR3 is CASSKATPDNTGVHGYTF. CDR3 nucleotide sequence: TGTGCCAGCAGCAAAGCAACCCCGGACAACACAGGGGTCCATGGCTACACCTTC.

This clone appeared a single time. CDR3 protein: CASSSIGGSGTDTQYF. DNA of the CDR3: TGTGCCAGCAGTTCCATCGGCGGGAGTGGCACAGATACGCAGTATTTT. The chain links TRBV6-6 to TRBJ2-3, with TRBD2 matching over 7 bases. From germline, CDR1 is MNHNY and CDR2 SVGAGI (reference sequence). CDR3 length: 16 amino acids. With 4 bases clipped from V and 1 base from J, the junction kept 8 bases outside the gene matches.

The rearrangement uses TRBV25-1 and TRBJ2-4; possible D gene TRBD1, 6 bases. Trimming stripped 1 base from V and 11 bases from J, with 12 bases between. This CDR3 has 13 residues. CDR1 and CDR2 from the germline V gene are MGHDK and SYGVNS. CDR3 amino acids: CASSESRGSVQYF. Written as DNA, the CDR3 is TGTGCCAGCAGTGAATCTAGGGGGAGCGTTCAGTACTTC. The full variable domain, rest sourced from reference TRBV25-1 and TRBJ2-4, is EADIYQTPRYLVIGTGKKITLECSQTMGHDKMYWYQQDPGMELHLIHYSYGVNSTEKGDLSSESTVSRIRTEHFPLTLESARPSHTSQYLCASSESRGSVQYFGAGTRLSVL.

In nucleotides, the CDR3 is TGTGCCACCAGCAGAGAGCTCGGGGTTTTCGACGAGCAGTACTTC. Protein sequence: CATSRELGVFDEQYF. This chain uses TRBV15 with TRBJ2-7, with TRBD2 as a possible D gene (5 bases). Trimming left V 0 bases short and J 5 bases short, with 14 bases between. There are 15 residues in the CDR3. The germline gives CDR1 LNHNV, CDR2 YYDKDF (reference sequence).

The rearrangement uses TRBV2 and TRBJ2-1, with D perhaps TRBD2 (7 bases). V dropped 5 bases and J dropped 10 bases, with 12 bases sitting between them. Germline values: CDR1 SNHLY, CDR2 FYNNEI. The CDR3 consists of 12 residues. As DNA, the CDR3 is TGTGCCAGCAGTCCTGAGGGGGGGGAGCAGTTCTTC. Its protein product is CASSPEGGEQFF.

The CDR3 loop reads CASSTYGGRGQGSYEQYF. In nucleotides, the CDR3 is TGTGCCAGCAGCACTTATGGGGGGAGGGGACAGGGGTCCTACGAGCAGTACTTC. This chain joins TRBV11-2 and TRBJ2-7; 10 bases map to TRBD1. J gave up 1 base and V 5 bases, and 14 bases lay outside the gene matches. Per germline, CDR1 SGHAT and CDR2 FQNNGV. The CDR3 has 18 residues. Variable domain in full (rest from reference TRBV11-2 and TRBJ2-7): EAGVAQSPRYKIIEKRQSVAFWCNPISGHATLYWYQQILGQGPKLLIQFQNNGVVDDSQLPKDRFSAERLKGVDSTLKIQPAKLEDSAVYLCASSTYGGRGQGSYEQYFGPGTRLTVT.

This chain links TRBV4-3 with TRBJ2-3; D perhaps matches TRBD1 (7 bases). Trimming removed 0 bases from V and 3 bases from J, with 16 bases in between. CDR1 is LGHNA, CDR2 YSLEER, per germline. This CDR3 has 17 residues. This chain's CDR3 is CASSQEPRQGLTDTQYF. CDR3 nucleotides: TGCGCCAGCAGCCAAGAACCTAGACAGGGACTTACAGATACGCAGTATTTT.

In DNA form, the CDR3 reads TGTGCCAGCAGTTTATTATCGGGGTCGAATGCCAAAAACATTCAGTACTTC. Residues: CASSLLSGSNAKNIQYF. The rearrangement links TRBV27 to TRBJ2-4, with D maybe TRBD2 (5 bases). The germline V and J ends were trimmed by 1 base and 1 base, with 14 bases remaining between them. Germline CDR1 is MNHEY and CDR2 is SMNVEV (reference sequence). The CDR3 totals 17 residues.

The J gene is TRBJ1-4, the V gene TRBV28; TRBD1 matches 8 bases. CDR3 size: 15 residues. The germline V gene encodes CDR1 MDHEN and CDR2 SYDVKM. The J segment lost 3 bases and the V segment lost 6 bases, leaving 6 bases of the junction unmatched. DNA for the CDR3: TGTGCCAGCAGCCTCGGACAGGGCGCTAATGAAAAACTGTTTTTT. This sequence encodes CASSLGQGANEKLFF.

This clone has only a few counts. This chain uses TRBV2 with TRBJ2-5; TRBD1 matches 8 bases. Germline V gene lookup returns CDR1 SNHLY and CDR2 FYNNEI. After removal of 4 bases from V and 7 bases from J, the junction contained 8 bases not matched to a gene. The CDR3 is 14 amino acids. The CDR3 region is CASSATGAARTQYF. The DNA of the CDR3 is TGTGCCAGCAGTGCGACAGGGGCCGCTAGGACCCAGTACTTC.

CDR3 amino acids: CASSVIPSENTDTQYF. The CDR3 DNA is TGCGCCAGCAGTGTGATTCCTAGCGAGAACACAGATACGCAGTATTTT. The gene calls are TRBV10-2 and TRBJ2-3; TRBD2 is a possible D gene (6 bases). Germline CDR1 reads WSHSY; CDR2 reads SAAADI. This CDR3 region has 16 residues. V was pared by 4 bases and J by 2 bases, with 16 bases between.

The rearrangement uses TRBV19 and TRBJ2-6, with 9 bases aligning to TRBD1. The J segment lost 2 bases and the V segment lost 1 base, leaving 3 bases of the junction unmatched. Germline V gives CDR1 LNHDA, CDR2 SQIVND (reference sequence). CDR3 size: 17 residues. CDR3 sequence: CASSIGTGVTGANVLTF. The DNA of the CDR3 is TGTGCCAGTAGTATAGGGACAGGGGTGACTGGGGCCAACGTCCTGACTTTC.

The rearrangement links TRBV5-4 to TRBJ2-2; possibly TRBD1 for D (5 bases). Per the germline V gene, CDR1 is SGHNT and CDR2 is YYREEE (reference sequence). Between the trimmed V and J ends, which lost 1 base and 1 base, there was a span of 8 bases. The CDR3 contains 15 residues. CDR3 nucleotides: TGTGCCAGCAGCTTGTCAGGGTGGAACACCGGGGAGCTGTTTTTT. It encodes CASSLSGWNTGELFF.

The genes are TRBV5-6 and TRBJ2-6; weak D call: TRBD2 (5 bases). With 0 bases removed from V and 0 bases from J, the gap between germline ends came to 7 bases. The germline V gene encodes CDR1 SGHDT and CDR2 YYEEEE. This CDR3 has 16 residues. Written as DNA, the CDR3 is TGTGCCAGCAGCTTGGGAGGGCCCTCTGGGGCCAACGTCCTGACTTTC. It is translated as CASSLGGPSGANVLTF.

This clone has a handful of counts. CDR3 sequence (DNA): TGTGCCAGCAGTTACCAGGTCCTAAAGGACGAGCAGTACTTC. Amino acids: CASSYQVLKDEQYF. This chain uses TRBV6-6 with TRBJ2-7; D unclear. Germline V gives CDR1 MNHNY, CDR2 SVGAGI (reference sequence). V was trimmed by 2 bases and J by 5 bases, leaving 13 bases between them. CDR3 size: 14 residues.

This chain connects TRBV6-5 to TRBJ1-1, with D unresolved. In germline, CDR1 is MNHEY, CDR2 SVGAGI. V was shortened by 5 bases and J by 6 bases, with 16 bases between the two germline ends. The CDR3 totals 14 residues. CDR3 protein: CASSPRVGKAEAFF. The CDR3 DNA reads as TGTGCCAGCAGTCCCCGGGTGGGTAAGGCTGAAGCTTTCTTT.